The text below deals with one T cell receptor beta chain. Deletions cut 2 bases from V and 5 bases from J, with 7 bases between. Germline V gene lookup returns CDR1 SQVTM and CDR2 ANQGSEA. The CDR3 spans 12 residues. The data originate from a study of CD8 T cells in Susac syndrome. With random hexamers, reverse transcription was performed on about 0.5 to 1 ug of RNA. TCRdb processed the immunoSEQ multiplex PCR reads anew with MiXCR; each CDR3 protein has one entry. There are hundreds of thousands of distinct CDR3 sequences in the sample; around 96% occur only once, and approximately 0.094% lies in the top ten. CD8+ and CD4+ T cells from blood underwent TCR beta sequencing, which was carried out in a high-throughput format.

The sequencing input was CD4+ T cells from PBMCs. The rearrangement links TRBV29-1 to TRBJ2-1; D call uncertain. The receptor comes from a human donor with Susac syndrome. Here the CDR3 DNA reads TGCAGCGTTGAATTCACTCACAATGAGCAGTTCTTC. This gives the protein CSVEFTHNEQFF.